This T cell receptor beta chain appears in the sequencing data of a study of T cell responses to AZD1222 COVID-19 vaccine. Only in-frame clones appear in the TCRdb table, and some are missing; sequencing was by immunoSEQ multiplex PCR. The sample holds 140,000 to 150,000 clones, around 90% seen once. Study observations and caveats: The CD4 TCRs associated with vaccination extended across spike and predominated at 160-218 and 743-854.

A remark on this clone: Its antigen remains unidentified.

The material sequenced was peripheral blood, taken on day 0 of AZD1222 vaccination. This clonotype was obtained from an adult in good health.

The CDR3 loop is CASSLTDYSPLHF. The DNA of the CDR3 is TGTGCCAGCAGTTTGACAGATTATTCACCCCTCCACTTT. The gene calls are TRBV6-4 and TRBJ1-6; possibly TRBD1 for D (5 bases). The CDR3 consists of 13 residues. CDR1 and CDR2 (germline): MRHNA, SNTAGT. V lost 5 bases, J lost 8 bases, and 10 bases lay in between.